This record concerns one T cell receptor beta chain sequence. Its cognate antigen is unknown. Clones were sequenced by immunoSEQ multiplex PCR, and TCRdb holds only the in-frame ones, with some missing. In the table there are some 90,000 clones, about 89% of which are singletons. The data were taken from a study of T cell responses to AZD1222 COVID-19 vaccine. Notes on the study in general: Clonal diversity was possibly underestimated, and white British individuals and females predominated among donors. Baseline seropositives among AZD1222 recipients totaled only five to seven.

Germline-derived CDR1 and CDR2 are MNHEY and SVGAGI. The CDR3 spans 15 residues. Trimming cost V 4 bases and J 2 bases, with 9 bases left between them. The rearrangement uses TRBV6-5 and TRBJ2-6; D remains unclear. This clonotype was sampled from an adult in good health. Specimen: peripheral blood, collected on day 0 of AZD1222 vaccination. Written as DNA, the CDR3 is TGTGCCAGCAGTTCCAGCCTGACTGGGGCCAACGTCCTGACTTTC. Translated, it gives CASSSSLTGANVLTF.